Described below is a single T cell receptor beta chain sequence and its context. The sample originates from a study of blood T cell repertoires in COVID-19. Study as a whole: Samples of COVID-19 (acute and convalescent) were obtained from the United States, Italy and Spain. Sources were T cells, B-cell-depleted T cells, or PBMCs; the material itself was cDNA or gDNA.

As processed by the authors: Amplified reference gene primers provided the basis for estimating nucleated cell counts. TCRdb's copy holds only in-frame clones and misses some; the assay was immunoSEQ multiplex PCR. V, J and clone size were drawn from that table, and D and trimming were deduced from the DNA. The repertoire holds over 80,000 clones, with roughly 86% as singletons. Trimming shortened V by 3 bases and J by 3 bases, and 4 bases separated the two germline ends. The CDR3 sequence is 12 residues long. This chain joins TRBV12-3 or TRBV12-4 and TRBJ2-3; no definite D call. The sequenced material came from peripheral blood. This clonotype originated in a human donor in a cohort sampled during active COVID-19. In DNA, the CDR3 is TGTGCCAGCAGTTTTGTAACAGATACGCAGTATTTT. Protein sequence: CASSFVTDTQYF.